The clone carrying this T cell receptor beta chain was observed many times. TCRdb used MiXCR to reprocess the 5' RACE reads, holding one entry per CDR3 protein. The sample holds 53,000 or so distinct CDR3 sequences, about 15% seen once. The entry originates in a study of T cells of healthy individuals. The receptor was derived from a human donor in good health.

This CDR3 reads CASSFPGVGSYGYTF. CDR3 nucleotide sequence: TGTGCCAGCAGCTTCCCAGGGGTTGGAAGCTATGGCTACACCTTC. This chain connects TRBV7-9 to TRBJ1-2, with D possibly being TRBD1 (6 bases). Germline lookup yields CDR1 SEHNR and CDR2 FQNEAQ (reference sequence). The CDR3 contains 15 residues. V was shortened by 3 bases and J by 4 bases, with 15 bases between the two germline ends.